Given below is one T cell receptor beta chain in context. The target antigen is unknown. The length of the CDR3 is 14 residues. Germline CDR1 is LNHDA and CDR2 is SQIVND (reference sequence). Trimming left V 6 bases short and J 1 base short, with 12 bases between. Here immunoSEQ multiplex PCR was the method, and the copy in TCRdb shows in-frame clones only, minus some. Seen here are some 120,000 clones, roughly 93% observed once, and the top ten hold approximately 1.4%. This sample was included in a study of T cell responses to AZD1222 COVID-19 vaccine. Broader study findings: Sampled repertoires all dated from after the peak T cell response. Close to half of spike-specific TCRs reportedly recognize unmutated variant regions.

This specimen consisted of peripheral blood, obtained 28 days after the second AZD1222 dose. The chain recombines TRBV19 with TRBJ1-2, with a tentative D call TRBD1 (6 bases). The sequence was obtained from an adult who received the AZD1222 COVID-19 vaccine. The CDR3 DNA sequence: TGTGCCAGTAGCAGGGACATCTTTAACTATGGCTACACCTTC. Translating it yields CASSRDIFNYGYTF.